Shown below are 27 T cell receptor beta chains from a single sample sequenced in a study of T cells expressing NK-cell markers (dated by TCRdb to 2020 to 2021). The library was generated by 5' RACE. Reads for this sample came from an Illumina HiSeq 2000. After reprocessing by TCRdb, each CDR3 protein sequence is one entry, and no DNA is given. The table kept for this sample lists approximately 420,000 distinct CDR3 sequences. About 10% of the sample is in the top ten clones. Sequencing used blood T cells: a sorted CD56 or NKG2C T cell subset, CD4+ or CD8+ T cells, or bulk PBMC T cells (not recorded which). The origin of the receptors is a woman aged 50 to 60 in good health. Donor details come from another sample of the same person, matched by shared clones.

This chain joins TRBV20-1 and TRBJ2-5; TCRdb returns TRBD2, unconfirmable since there is no DNA. The germline V gene has CDR1 DFQATT and CDR2 SNEGSKA (reference sequence). This CDR3 spans 13 amino acids. The CDR3 here is CSAKLSGIETQYF.

The chain carries TRBV18 and TRBJ1-1; as DNA is missing, the TRBD1 call by TCRdb cannot be tested. This CDR3 is 18 amino acids long. The germline V gene encodes CDR1 KGHSH and CDR2 LQKENI. The CDR3 sequence is CASSRHGQYSAPNTEAFF.

This chain uses TRBV5-1 with TRBJ1-1. This CDR3 comprises 14 residues. The germline V gene has CDR1 SGHRS and CDR2 YFSETQ. The CDR3 sequence: CASSWGRRGGEDIF.

This chain links TRBV25-1 with TRBJ2-5; TCRdb's D gene call, TRBD1, goes unchecked for lack of DNA. CDR1 and CDR2 from the germline V gene are MGHDK and SYGVNS. The CDR3 contains 14 residues. The CDR3 loop reads CASAQQGRDETQYF.

The chain carries TRBV19 and TRBJ1-2; TCRdb designates TRBD1, a call that cannot be tested without DNA. The CDR3 totals 14 residues. Germline V CDR1 and CDR2: LNHDA, SQIVND (reference sequence). Here the CDR3 reads CASSMRGPNYGYTF.

The V gene is TRBV10-1, the J gene TRBJ2-2; the TCRdb call, TRBD1, lacks DNA for checking. The CDR3 sequence is 15 residues long. The germline V gene has CDR1 WNHNN and CDR2 SYGVQD (reference sequence). The CDR3 sequence is CASSVLVGTTGELFF.

V and J are TRBV5-1 and TRBJ2-5; TCRdb names TRBD2, which stays unverified in the absence of DNA. CDR3 size: 17 residues. Germline V lookup: CDR1 SGHRS, CDR2 YFSETQ. CDR3: CASSRTPSGRAQETQYF.

The chain carries TRBV12-3 or TRBV12-4 and TRBJ1-2. The CDR3 covers 11 residues. CDR3 sequence: CASSSMGGYTF.

J is TRBJ2-3 and V is TRBV5-1; TCRdb's assignment of TRBD2 cannot be checked, as there is no DNA. The germline gives CDR1 SGHRS, CDR2 YFSETQ. This CDR3 comprises 15 residues. The CDR3 is CASSLGREVGDTQYF.

The chain links TRBV24-1 to TRBJ2-3; the TRBD2 assignment by TCRdb is unverifiable without DNA. Germline V CDR1 and CDR2: KGHDR, SFDVKD. The CDR3 runs 15 residues. The CDR3 here is CATSDWTSGRNTQYF.

The genes are TRBV18 and TRBJ2-2. Germline CDR1 KGHSH, CDR2 LQKENI. CDR3 length: 13 amino acids. CDR3 sequence reads: CASSLTPLWELFF.

CDR3 loop: CASSVRDRDNEQFF. V gene TRBV3-1 combines with J gene TRBJ2-1; there is no DNA to check the TCRdb D call of TRBD1. The germline V gene encodes CDR1 LGHDT and CDR2 YNNKEL (reference sequence). This CDR3 has 14 amino acids.

The J gene is TRBJ1-1, the V gene TRBV11-2. In germline, CDR1 is SGHAT, CDR2 FQNNGV. The CDR3 consists of 13 residues. CDR3 loop: CASSPLGNTEAFF.

V is TRBV20-1 and J is TRBJ1-4; absent DNA, TCRdb's TRBD1 call cannot be checked. Germline assignment: CDR1 DFQATT and CDR2 SNEGSKA (reference sequence). The CDR3 contains 15 residues. Here the CDR3 reads CSARDRRNHVEKLFF.

The chain uses TRBV24-1 and TRBJ2-3; TCRdb indicates TRBD1, and absent DNA this call remains unverified. CDR1 and CDR2 from the germline V gene are KGHDR and SFDVKD. The CDR3 spans 14 residues. CDR3 sequence: CATRQAGTTDTQYF.

The V gene is TRBV6-2 or TRBV6-3, the J gene TRBJ2-4; the TRBD1 assignment by TCRdb is unverifiable without DNA. The CDR3 contains 13 residues. CDR1 is MNHEY, CDR2 SVGEGT, per germline. The CDR3 protein is CASRPTGVNIQYF.

The chain recombines TRBV12-3 or TRBV12-4 with TRBJ1-6; TCRdb's D call, TRBD1, is unchecked because there is no DNA. There are 14 residues in the CDR3. This CDR3 reads CASRSQGRHSPLHF.

The chain has TRBV20-1 and TRBJ2-2; TCRdb gives TRBD1 as the D gene, but with no DNA this cannot be confirmed. The CDR3 runs to 14 residues. CDR1 is DFQATT and CDR2 is SNEGSKA in the germline V gene (reference sequence). CDR3 sequence: CSAGTGQATGELFF.

V and J are TRBV20-1 and TRBJ2-1; the D call of TRBD2 rests on TCRdb alone, since no DNA is present to check it. The CDR3 is 15 amino acids. CDR1 and CDR2 from the germline V gene are DFQATT and SNEGSKA (reference sequence). The CDR3 region is CSASPGLAVAGEQFF.

This chain connects TRBV7-2 to TRBJ1-3; the TCRdb D gene call, TRBD1, has no DNA to confirm it. CDR1 is SGHTA, CDR2 FQGNSA, per germline. The CDR3 is made up of 14 amino acids. Here the CDR3 reads CASSRPGVGNTIYF.

The V and J genes are TRBV12-3 or TRBV12-4 and TRBJ1-1. This CDR3 spans 13 amino acids. The CDR3 protein is CASSLSTAFEAFF.

V gene TRBV24-1 combines with J gene TRBJ1-1; TCRdb gives TRBD1 as the D gene, but with no DNA this cannot be confirmed. The germline V gene encodes CDR1 KGHDR and CDR2 SFDVKD. The length of the CDR3 is 14 residues. CDR3 in amino acids: CATSDGTQGTEAFF.

The genes are TRBV27 and TRBJ1-4; the D gene TCRdb calls, TRBD1, cannot be checked with no DNA. CDR3 length: 15 residues. Germline V lookup: CDR1 MNHEY, CDR2 SMNVEV (reference sequence). The CDR3 reads CASSLYRRGNEKLFF.

This sequence joins TRBV5-5 and TRBJ2-4; TCRdb selects TRBD1, and the lack of DNA leaves this call unchecked. Looked up from germline, CDR1 is SGHKS and CDR2 is YYEKEE (reference sequence). This CDR3 is built from 14 residues. This CDR3 is CASSLAVSRSGQYF.

CDR3 sequence: CASSQVSGTGDGYTF. The chain is built from TRBV3-1 and TRBJ1-2; the D call of TRBD1 rests on TCRdb alone, since no DNA is present to check it. The CDR3 has 15 amino acids. Germline CDR1 is LGHDT and CDR2 is YNNKEL (reference sequence).

This chain uses TRBV18 with TRBJ1-2. The length of the CDR3 is 12 residues. Germline V lookup: CDR1 KGHSH, CDR2 LQKENI. The CDR3 loop is CASSPRLNGYTF.

This chain joins TRBV29-1 and TRBJ2-3; TCRdb outputs TRBD1, but without DNA this stays unchecked. CDR3 size: 12 residues. In germline, CDR1 is SQVTM, CDR2 ANQGSEA. CDR3: CSVVGGKDTQYF.